Shown below are 25 T cell receptor beta chains from a single sample sequenced in a study of glioma-infiltrating T cells after dendritic cell vaccination. The data were produced by immunoSEQ multiplex PCR, yet TCRdb's version contains in-frame clones alone and is incomplete. In the table there are about 100,000 clones, around three quarters of which are singletons. The sequencing used blood, collected before dendritic cell vaccination. These receptors originate from a human donor with glioblastoma.

This clone was seen a few times. The junction departs from germline at one end; a sequencing error may be responsible. J is TRBJ1-1 and V is TRBV6-5; maybe TRBD1 (5 bases). This CDR3 is built from 15 residues. Germline CDR1 MNHEY, CDR2 SVGAGI. Here the CDR3 reads CASSHSQGTPNEAFF. DNA for the CDR3: TGTGCCAGCAGTCACTCCCAGGGTACGCCCAATGAAGCTTTCTTT.

Comments on this clone: Other nucleotide sequences from this sample produce the same CDR3. The rearrangement joins TRBV7-3 to TRBJ2-1, with 11 nucleotides matching TRBD2. The CDR3 extends over 14 amino acids. Germline CDR1 and CDR2: SGHTA and FQGTGA. The ends lost 5 bases at V and 7 bases at J; junction bases unmatched: 4. CDR3 bases: TGTGCCAGCAGCCCCGGGACTAGCGGTAATGAGCAGTTCTTC. Encoded protein: CASSPGTSGNEQFF.

V gene TRBV11-2 combines with J gene TRBJ2-7, with D hard to call. CDR3 length equals 12 residues. V was shortened by 5 bases and J by 6 bases, with 11 bases between the two germline ends. Germline CDR1 and CDR2: SGHAT and FQNNGV. The CDR3 DNA is TGTGCCAGCAGCCCCGACTGGTCCGAGCAGTACTTC. The encoded protein is CASSPDWSEQYF.

This clone was seen a single time. The chain uses TRBV6-1 and TRBJ1-2; no definite D call. Germline CDR1 reads MNHNS; CDR2 reads SASEGT. V was trimmed by 6 bases and J by 0 bases, leaving 8 bases between them. The CDR3 contains 13 residues. The CDR3 DNA sequence: TGTGCCAGCAGGAAGACTGCTAACTATGGCTACACCTTC. Amino acid sequence: CASRKTANYGYTF.

The chain employs TRBV5-1 and TRBJ2-7; weak D call: TRBD2 (5 bases). The V gene's germline CDR1 is SGHRS and CDR2 YFSETQ. V was pared by 0 bases and J by 2 bases, with 18 bases between. This CDR3 is 17 amino acids long. The CDR3 DNA is TGCGCCAGCAGCTTGGGGATCCCCGGGGTTGTTGCCTACGAGCAGTACTTC. It is translated as CASSLGIPGVVAYEQYF.

The J gene is TRBJ2-2, the V gene TRBV27; TRBD2 agrees at 7 bases. CDR3 length equals 15 residues. The V and J ends lost 7 bases and 2 bases, in that order; junction bases with no gene match: 7. Germline assignment: CDR1 MNHEY and CDR2 SMNVEV (reference sequence). In nucleotides, the CDR3 is TGTGCCAGCATCCCGGGAGGAGCTAACACCGGGGAGCTGTTTTTT. This translates into CASIPGGANTGELFF.

The rearrangement uses TRBV6-5 and TRBJ2-7, with D unresolved. The V end was cut by 0 bases, the J end by 2 bases, with 11 bases between. Germline CDR1 MNHEY, CDR2 SVGAGI. This CDR3 is built from 15 residues. The CDR3 DNA reads TGTGCCAGCAGTTACTCTGTGACACCTCCCTACGAGCAGTACTTC. It is translated as CASSYSVTPPYEQYF.

This clone was observed once. The gene calls are TRBV4-1 and TRBJ1-5, with 8 positions matching TRBD1. The CDR3 is made up of 19 amino acids. The germline gives CDR1 MGHRA, CDR2 YSYEKL. The ends lost 2 bases at V and 0 bases at J; junction bases unmatched: 12. DNA of the CDR3: TGCGCCAGCAGCCAAAATGGACAGGGAGTGTGGAGTAGCAATCAGCCCCAGCATTTT. It specifies CASSQNGQGVWSSNQPQHF.

V is TRBV10-2 and J is TRBJ2-7; a possible D gene is TRBD2 (5 bases). The length of the CDR3 is 13 residues. Germline V CDR1 and CDR2: WSHSY, SAAADI. V lost 4 bases, J lost 3 bases, and 10 bases lay in between. The chain's CDR3 is CASSVLRDYEQYF. The DNA of the CDR3 is TGCGCCAGCAGTGTTCTTCGGGACTACGAGCAGTACTTC.

This chain joins TRBV18 and TRBJ1-2; 9 nucleotides agree with TRBD1. This CDR3 region has 13 residues. V lost 1 base and J lost 6; bases outside the gene matches: 0. Germline CDR1 and CDR2: KGHSH and LQKENI. This chain's CDR3 is CASSPRTGDGYTF. Here the CDR3 DNA reads TGTGCCAGCTCACCACGGACAGGGGATGGCTACACCTTC.

This clone occurred a few times. The chain links TRBV27 to TRBJ1-5; possibly TRBD1 for D (5 bases). Trimming took off 2 bases at V and 8 bases at J, with 10 bases between the two ends. The CDR3 consists of 13 residues. Per the germline V gene, CDR1 is MNHEY and CDR2 is SMNVEV (reference sequence). The CDR3 DNA follows: TGTGCCAGCAGTTTAACAGGACCCAAGCCCCAGCATTTT. As protein: CASSLTGPKPQHF.

This sequence joins TRBV28 and TRBJ1-1, with D possibly matching TRBD1 (5 bases). Trimming left V 2 bases short and J 5 bases short, with 9 bases between. The germline CDR1 and CDR2 sequences are MDHEN and SYDVKM. The CDR3 extends over 13 amino acids. CDR3 DNA sequence: TGTGCCAGCAGTTTAAACCCAGGGACTGAAGCTTTCTTT. Translated: CASSLNPGTEAFF.

The chain uses TRBV27 and TRBJ2-7; TRBD2 is a possible D gene (7 bases). The CDR3 is made up of 14 amino acids. V was pared by 4 bases and J by 6 bases, with 16 bases between. Germline lookup yields CDR1 MNHEY and CDR2 SMNVEV (reference sequence). The CDR3 spells CASSWEGGGGEQYF. Here the CDR3 DNA reads TGTGCCAGCAGTTGGGAGGGGGGGGGAGGCGAGCAGTACTTC.

J is TRBJ2-1 and V is TRBV4-2; 9 bases map to TRBD2. The V and J ends lost 0 bases and 7 bases, in that order; junction bases with no gene match: 16. This CDR3 is 19 amino acids long. CDR1 and CDR2 from the germline V gene are LGHNA and YNFKEQ. DNA of the CDR3: TGTGCCAGCAGCCAAGATCCAGGGGAATCAGCGGGGGGTAGAAATGAGCAGTTCTTC. This codes for CASSQDPGESAGGRNEQFF.

The rearrangement joins TRBV5-6 to TRBJ1-1; 8 bases fit TRBD1. Germline CDR1 is SGHDT and CDR2 is YYEEEE. With 1 base clipped from V and 1 base from J, the junction kept 3 bases outside the gene matches. This CDR3 is 15 amino acids long. The CDR3 reads CASSLSGTGNTEAFF. The CDR3, as DNA: TGTGCCAGCAGCTTGTCTGGGACAGGGAACACTGAAGCTTTCTTT.

The chain recombines TRBV5-1 with TRBJ1-2; D might be TRBD1 (5 bases). Looked up from germline, CDR1 is SGHRS and CDR2 is YFSETQ. V lost 4 bases and J 2 bases, leaving 9 bases between the germline ends. The CDR3 length is 13 residues. The CDR3 nucleotides are TGCGCCAGCAGCCGGGAGGGGAACTATGGCTACACCTTC. This encodes CASSREGNYGYTF. The complete variable domain, with remaining parts taken from reference TRBV5-1 and TRBJ1-2, reads KAGVTQTPRYLIKTRGQQVTLSCSPISGHRSVSWYQQTPGQGLQFLFEYFSETQRNKGNFPGRFSGRQFSNSRSEMNVSTLELGDSALYLCASSREGNYGYTFGSGTRLTVV.

The table lists this clone with a count of one. The chain recombines TRBV28 with TRBJ2-7, with TRBD1 matching over 7 bases. This CDR3 region has 14 residues. With 6 bases clipped from V and 3 bases from J, the junction kept 8 bases outside the gene matches. Germline V gene lookup returns CDR1 MDHEN and CDR2 SYDVKM. The CDR3 DNA reads as TGTGCCAGCAGCCCCCCCGACAGGGTCTACGAGCAGTACTTC. As protein: CASSPPDRVYEQYF.

This chain uses TRBV11-2 with TRBJ2-3; 12 bases line up with TRBD2. The V segment lost 5 bases and the J segment 4 bases; nucleotides outside the gene matches: 16. This CDR3 comprises 19 residues. Germline CDR1 and CDR2: SGHAT and FQNNGV. CDR3 DNA sequence: TGTGCCAGCAGCCCTAGACGGCTAGCGGGAGGGAGGGCACCAGATACGCAGTATTTT. It translates to CASSPRRLAGGRAPDTQYF.

The CDR3 loop is CASSFTQGTEQYF. The CDR3 DNA reads TGTGCCAGCAGCTTCACACAGGGGACCGAGCAGTACTTC. The chain has TRBV11-2 and TRBJ2-7, with TRBD1 matching 7 bases. The CDR3 is made up of 13 amino acids. Germline CDR1 is SGHAT and CDR2 is FQNNGV. Trimming at V came to 3 bases and at J to 6 bases, leaving 5 bases not matched to a gene.

The chain carries TRBV6-1 and TRBJ1-6, with unresolved D. V lost 1 base to trimming and J lost 10 bases, with 8 bases between them. CDR1 and CDR2 (germline): MNHNS, SASEGT. There are 13 residues in the CDR3. CDR3 protein: CASSEERGSPLHF. The CDR3 nucleotides read TGTGCCAGCAGTGAAGAGCGGGGATCACCCCTCCACTTT.

This chain uses TRBV6-4 with TRBJ1-1, with D perhaps matching TRBD1 (6 bases). Per the germline V gene, CDR1 is MRHNA and CDR2 is SNTAGT. V shed 5 bases and J shed 4 bases, with 11 bases lying between them. The CDR3 runs to 13 residues. The CDR3, as DNA: TGTGCCAGCAGTCTTGGGGGGGCCACTGAAGCTTTCTTT. It is translated as CASSLGGATEAFF.

This chain connects TRBV7-3 to TRBJ2-1, with 11 bases matching TRBD1. The CDR3 is 15 amino acids. The junction had 5 bases not matched to a gene; V was cut back by 5 bases and J by 5 bases. From germline, CDR1 is SGHTA and CDR2 FQGTGA. CDR3 loop: CASSVGQGGHNEQFF. The CDR3, as DNA: TGTGCCAGCAGCGTGGGACAGGGGGGACACAATGAGCAGTTCTTC.

This sequence joins TRBV6-5 and TRBJ1-1; the D gene is possibly TRBD1 (6 bases). The germline V gene has CDR1 MNHEY and CDR2 SVGAGI. The V end lost 5 bases, the J end lost 2 bases, and 15 bases lay between the germline ends. The CDR3 covers 15 residues. The CDR3 protein is CASSREGGFNTEAFF. The CDR3 nucleotides read TGTGCCAGCAGTCGAGAAGGGGGTTTCAACACTGAAGCTTTCTTT.

The chain has TRBV27 and TRBJ1-2; possibly TRBD1 for D (5 bases). Germline V CDR1 and CDR2: MNHEY, SMNVEV (reference sequence). The CDR3 loop spans 15 amino acids. Trimming cost V 4 bases and J 10 bases, with 22 bases left between them. The CDR3 spells CASSSMPGAGGYYTF. For the CDR3, the DNA is TGTGCCAGCAGTTCTATGCCGGGAGCTGGGGGGTACTACACCTTC.

The chain links TRBV6-1 to TRBJ2-5; perhaps TRBD1 as D (6 bases). V dropped 2 bases and J dropped 4 bases, with 8 bases sitting between them. From germline, CDR1 is MNHNS and CDR2 SASEGT. The CDR3 contains 13 residues. CDR3 in amino acids: CASSETGRETQYF. CDR3 nucleotides: TGTGCCAGCAGTGAAACAGGGAGAGAGACCCAGTACTTC.